These 28 T cell receptor beta chains originate from one sample sequenced in a study of persistence of HIV-infected CD4 T cells. Overlapping HIV-1 Gag 15-mer peptides at 0.85 to 1 ug per peptide per mL were used. CD40L/CD69 double-negative CD45RO-high memory CD4+ T cells were collected. The antigens for these receptors are not known. This was the immunoSEQ version 4 assay in survey mode. This table comes from immunoSEQ multiplex PCR, and its TCRdb copy is limited to in-frame clones, with some not included. The repertoire holds around 30,000 clones, with 82% as singletons. The material sequenced was CD4+ T cells sorted from PBMCs after 18-hour stimulation, taken from a patient who received antiretroviral therapy. Receptors were obtained from an adult woman with HIV who was CMV-seropositive.

This chain links TRBV4-3 with TRBJ2-2; possibly TRBD2 for D (7 bases). The germline V and J ends were trimmed by 8 bases and 4 bases, with 14 bases remaining between them. This CDR3 has 14 amino acids. Germline V gene lookup returns CDR1 LGHNA and CDR2 YSLEER. CDR3 DNA: TGCGCCAGCTCCGGGGGGCGACGCACCGGGGAGCTGTTTTTT. As protein: CASSGGRRTGELFF.

The rearrangement joins TRBV5-1 to TRBJ1-1, with D possibly matching TRBD1 (6 bases). This CDR3 comprises 15 residues. Trimming left V 0 bases short and J 1 base short, with 10 bases between. Germline V CDR1 and CDR2: SGHRS, YFSETQ. The DNA for the CDR3 is TGCGCCAGCAGCTTGGTTGGGGGGCAGAACACTGAAGCTTTCTTT. This codes for CASSLVGGQNTEAFF.

This rearrangement joins TRBV19 to TRBJ2-7; D is undetermined. The CDR3 has 13 amino acids. Germline V gene sequence: CDR1 LNHDA, CDR2 SQIVND (reference sequence). Trimming took 2 bases from V and 4 from J, leaving 9 bases between them. The DNA for the CDR3 is TGTGCCAGTAGTATAACGACTTTGTACGAGCAGTACTTC. Translated, it gives CASSITTLYEQYF.

This clone was seen only once. This chain links TRBV28 with TRBJ2-1; D remains ambiguous. The germline gives CDR1 MDHEN, CDR2 SYDVKM. The germline V and J ends were trimmed by 6 bases and 6 bases, with 12 bases remaining between them. This CDR3 spans 13 amino acids. For the CDR3, the DNA is TGTGCCAGCAGGAGACTCAGACTCAATGAGCAGTTCTTC. Translation gives CASRRLRLNEQFF. The full variable domain, its missing parts supplied by reference TRBV28 and TRBJ2-1, is DVKVTQSSRYLVKRTGEKVFLECVQDMDHENMFWYRQDPGLGLRLIYFSYDVKMKEKGDIPEGYSVSREKKERFSLILESASTNQTSMYLCASRRLRLNEQFFGPGTRLTVL.

For the CDR3, the DNA is TGTGCCAGTAGTTCGCAGAGCCTACACACTGAAGCTTTCTTT. This sequence encodes CASSSQSLHTEAFF. The rearrangement links TRBV19 to TRBJ1-1; the D is unclear. The CDR3 length is 14 residues. The germline V gene encodes CDR1 LNHDA and CDR2 SQIVND (reference sequence). V lost 5 bases and J lost 3, with 13 bases in between.

The gene calls are TRBV6-2 or TRBV6-3 and TRBJ1-2; 8 nucleotides line up with TRBD1. The CDR3 loop spans 16 amino acids. V trimming: 6 bases; J trimming: 0 bases; junction bases outside the gene matches: 9. The germline V gene encodes CDR1 MNHEY and CDR2 SVGEGT. This CDR3 is CASSLRDRLTNYGYTF. The CDR3 coding sequence is TGTGCCAGCAGCCTTAGGGACAGGCTCACTAACTATGGCTACACCTTC.

The chain carries TRBV10-3 and TRBJ1-6; D ambiguous. The germline gives CDR1 ENHRY, CDR2 SYGVKD. V lost 6 bases to trimming and J lost 7 bases, with 13 bases between them. The CDR3 extends over 14 amino acids. Here the CDR3 reads CAIREQAGNSPLHF. The CDR3 nucleotides are TGTGCCATCAGGGAGCAAGCGGGAAATTCACCCCTCCACTTT.

The genes are TRBV7-9 and TRBJ1-5; TRBD1 aligns across 8 bases. Germline V gene sequence: CDR1 SEHNR, CDR2 FQNEAQ (reference sequence). The CDR3 spans 17 residues. Unmatched junction bases numbered 17, after V lost 5 bases and J lost 8 bases. CDR3 DNA sequence: TGTGCCAGCAGCCCGGGGACAGGATCGGTGCAGTCTAAGCCCCAGCATTTT. Amino acids: CASSPGTGSVQSKPQHF.

The chain combines TRBV5-1 with TRBJ1-2; D may be TRBD1 (6 bases). This CDR3 region has 15 residues. The germline V gene has CDR1 SGHRS and CDR2 YFSETQ. Trimming shortened V by 2 bases and J by 5 bases, and 16 bases separated the two germline ends. The CDR3 loop reads CASSLGGQGLYGYTF. The CDR3 DNA is TGCGCCAGCAGCTTAGGCGGGCAGGGGTTATATGGCTACACCTTC.

The chain carries TRBV7-9 and TRBJ1-3; D is undetermined. CDR3 length: 13 amino acids. From germline, CDR1 is SEHNR and CDR2 FQNEAQ (reference sequence). Trimming stripped 9 bases from V and 0 bases from J, with 9 bases between. CDR3 loop: CASRSDSGNTIYF. CDR3 nucleotide sequence: TGTGCCAGTAGATCCGACTCTGGAAACACCATATATTTT. Combining the CDR3 with reference TRBV7-9 and TRBJ1-3 gives the whole variable domain DTGVSQNPRHKITKRGQNVTFRCDPISEHNRLYWYRQTLGQGPEFLTYFQNEAQLEKSRLLSDRFSAERPKGSFSTLEIQRTEQGDSAMYLCASRSDSGNTIYFGEGSWLTVV.

The rearrangement joins TRBV5-4 to TRBJ1-1, with unresolved D. CDR1 is SGHNT, CDR2 YYREEE, per germline (reference sequence). This CDR3 is 15 amino acids long. V was cut by 0 bases and J by 5 bases, with 14 bases left in between. The CDR3 here is CASSLEGGQLTEAFF. The CDR3 nucleotides read TGTGCCAGCAGCTTGGAGGGCGGTCAACTGACTGAAGCTTTCTTT.

This clone was seen a handful of times. This CDR3 is CASSGTAYEQYF. CDR3 DNA sequence: TGTGCCAGCAGTGGGACAGCCTACGAGCAGTACTTC. The chain uses TRBV2 and TRBJ2-7, with a tentative D call TRBD1 (6 bases). The CDR3 covers 12 residues. V was clipped by 4 bases and J by 2 bases, with 6 bases between them. CDR1 is SNHLY, CDR2 FYNNEI, per germline.

CDR3 in amino acids: CASSPDRGNEQFF. The CDR3 DNA reads as TGCGCCAGCAGCCCTGACAGGGGCAATGAGCAGTTCTTC. The rearrangement joins TRBV5-1 to TRBJ2-1; 8 bases agree with TRBD1. This CDR3 is 13 amino acids long. V lost 4 bases to trimming and J lost 6 bases; unmatched junction nucleotides: 3. Germline CDR1 and CDR2: SGHRS and YFSETQ.

Details on this clone: Sequence at one end of the junction differs from germline and may be a read error. V usage is TRBV2 and J usage is TRBJ1-5, with 8 bases aligning to TRBD1. CDR3 length: 14 residues. Germline CDR1 and CDR2: SNHLY and FYNNEI. The CDR3 sequence is CASSIGQGKQPQHF. For the CDR3, the DNA is TGTGCCAGCAGCATCGGACAGGGCAAACAGCCCCAGCATTTT.

The chain is built from TRBV4-3 and TRBJ1-4; tentatively, D is TRBD1 (5 bases). CDR3 length: 15 amino acids. Germline V gives CDR1 LGHNA, CDR2 YSLEER. Trimming took 5 bases from V and 2 from J, leaving 12 bases between them. The CDR3 sequence is CASSWGGRTNEKLFF. CDR3 bases: TGCGCCAGCAGCTGGGGGGGAAGGACTAATGAAAAACTGTTTTTT.

The genes are TRBV20-1 and TRBJ2-1; weak D call: TRBD2 (5 bases). Looked up from germline, CDR1 is DFQATT and CDR2 is SNEGSKA (reference sequence). Trimming cost V 4 bases and J 15 bases, with 16 bases left between them. This CDR3 is built from 11 residues. CDR3 DNA: TGCAGTGCTACTGTACTAGAACGAACGTTCTTC. The encoded protein is CSATVLERTFF.

The chain combines TRBV6-6 with TRBJ1-1; 11 nucleotides match TRBD1. The CDR3 totals 15 residues. V dropped 6 bases and J dropped 5; count of bases not matched to a gene: 8. Germline V gene sequence: CDR1 MNHNY, CDR2 SVGAGI (reference sequence). CDR3 region: CASSRPGQGVTEAFF. The DNA of the CDR3 is TGTGCCAGCAGCCGACCGGGACAGGGGGTGACTGAAGCTTTCTTT.

This clone was seen a handful of times. The rearrangement uses TRBV3-1 (or the pseudogene TRBV3-2) and TRBJ1-6; no clear D gene. The germline gives CDR1 LGHDT, CDR2 YNNKEL (reference sequence). Trimming stripped 0 bases from V and 6 bases from J, with 12 bases between. This CDR3 is 16 amino acids long. CDR3 sequence (DNA): TGTGCCAGCAGCCAAGATGGACGTTCATCTAATTCACCCCTCCACTTT. This codes for CASSQDGRSSNSPLHF.

This clone was seen more than once but under ten times. The chain recombines TRBV11-3 with TRBJ2-1; 8 bases map to TRBD2. The length of the CDR3 is 15 residues. Trimming cost V 1 base and J 4 bases; bases outside gene matches: 3. The germline V gene encodes CDR1 SGHNT and CDR2 YENEEA. CDR3 sequence (DNA): TGTGCCAGCAGCTTAGCCCCGGGAGGGTACAATGAGCAGTTCTTC. This sequence encodes CASSLAPGGYNEQFF.

The gene calls are TRBV4-1 and TRBJ1-6; no clear D. CDR3 length: 18 amino acids. The germline gives CDR1 MGHRA, CDR2 YSYEKL. V dropped 0 bases and J dropped 5 bases, with 17 bases sitting between them. DNA of the CDR3: TGCGCCAGCAGCCAAGAAGAGCAGGCTGCCGTGAATAATTCACCCCTCCACTTT. This translates into CASSQEEQAAVNNSPLHF.

This chain connects TRBV7-8 to TRBJ1-2; D gene uncertain. The CDR3 runs 16 residues. Germline V CDR1 and CDR2: SGHVS, FQNEAQ. Between the trimmed V and J ends, which lost 5 bases and 8 bases, there was a span of 24 bases. The CDR3 coding sequence is TGTGCCAGCAGCCCCGTGTTGGAGGGATCAGTAAGAGGCTACACCTTC. It translates to CASSPVLEGSVRGYTF.

This clone was observed a handful of times. This rearrangement joins TRBV2 to TRBJ1-5; D is possibly TRBD1 (6 bases). Germline V gene lookup returns CDR1 SNHLY and CDR2 FYNNEI. Trimming left V 4 bases short and J 0 bases short, with 7 bases between. The CDR3 spans 14 residues. The CDR3 DNA reads as TGTGCCAGCAGTGGGACAGATAGCAATCAGCCCCAGCATTTT. Protein product: CASSGTDSNQPQHF.

V usage is TRBV7-3 and J usage is TRBJ2-5, with D possibly being TRBD2 (5 bases). The J call is in doubt because the DNA end fits TRBJ2-7 better. Looked up from germline, CDR1 is SGHTA and CDR2 is FQGTGA. This CDR3 has 14 residues. This CDR3 reads CASSLQPDFYEQYF. The CDR3 region has the DNA TGTGCCAGCAGCCTCCAACCGGACTTCTACGAGCAGTACTTC.

The CDR3 is CASSLRWAGLNTEAFF. In DNA, the CDR3 is TGTGCCAGCAGCTTAAGGTGGGCCGGCTTGAACACTGAAGCTTTCTTT. The V and J genes are TRBV7-2 and TRBJ1-1; D is ambiguous. CDR3 length: 16 amino acids. Germline CDR1 SGHTA, CDR2 FQGNSA. V was trimmed by 2 bases and J by 0 bases, leaving 13 bases between them.

The rearrangement joins TRBV5-5 to TRBJ2-2; TRBD1 or TRBD2 may be the D gene (6 bases each). This CDR3 region has 15 residues. CDR1 is SGHKS, CDR2 YYEKEE, per germline (reference sequence). Trimming cost V 0 bases and J 9 bases, with 15 bases left between them. This CDR3 is CASSLVGGGQWELFF. As DNA, the CDR3 is TGTGCCAGCAGCTTGGTTGGAGGGGGGCAATGGGAGCTGTTTTTT.

The chain has TRBV4-1 and TRBJ1-6; D unresolved. The CDR3 length is 16 residues. Germline-derived CDR1 and CDR2 are MGHRA and YSYEKL. Trimming left V 1 base short and J 7 bases short, with 14 bases between. The CDR3 DNA is TGCGCCAGCAGCCAAGTTGGGCGGTTGAGCAATTCACCCCTCCACTTT. It translates to CASSQVGRLSNSPLHF.

The chain employs TRBV18 and TRBJ1-1, with a possible D match to TRBD1 (5 bases). CDR1 is KGHSH and CDR2 is LQKENI in the germline V gene. The CDR3 runs to 14 residues. Trimming cost V 1 base and J 5 bases, with 11 bases left between them. CDR3 nucleotide sequence: TGTGCCAGCTCACCACTCGGGGGAGAAACTGAAGCTTTCTTT. This codes for CASSPLGGETEAFF.

The gene calls are TRBV10-3 and TRBJ1-1, with D possibly being TRBD1 (6 bases). The CDR3 spans 16 residues. Germline values: CDR1 ENHRY, CDR2 SYGVKD. Trimming shortened V by 3 bases and J by 4 bases, and 18 bases separated the two germline ends. The CDR3 coding sequence is TGTGCCATCAGTGATTCTCCCAGGGGCGAGGTCACTGAAGCTTTCTTT. It translates to CAISDSPRGEVTEAFF.